This T cell receptor (beta chain) was observed in a study of T cell responses to AZD1222 COVID-19 vaccine. The assay was immunoSEQ multiplex PCR, and TCRdb's table has in-frame clones only and misses some. The sample contains roughly 78,000 clones, roughly 80% of which appear only once. As concerns this clone: The antigen remains undetermined. Additional DNA sequences in this sample encode the identical CDR3.

The ends were cut back, 0 bases at V and 4 bases at J, with 4 bases in the middle. CDR1 and CDR2 from the germline V gene are LGHDT and YNNKEL (reference sequence). The CDR3 has 13 amino acids. Broader study findings: Reports indicate that nearly half of spike-specific TCRs are directed at unmutated variant regions. Every sample of the repertoires postdated the peak T cell response.

The V gene is TRBV3-1 (or the pseudogene TRBV3-2), the J gene TRBJ1-5; D ambiguous. The clonotype comes from an adult in good health. Specimen: peripheral blood, collected on day 0 of AZD1222 vaccination. DNA for the CDR3: TGTGCCAGCAGCCAAGACAGTAATCAGCCCCAGCATTTT. It is translated as CASSQDSNQPQHF.